Given below is one T cell receptor beta chain in context. The data were obtained in a study of blood T cell repertoires in COVID-19. The protocol was immunoSEQ multiplex PCR, while the TCRdb copy is restricted to in-frame clones and leaves out a portion. The sample has about 240,000 clones; 83% are singletons. Participants spanned ages about 18 to 90 years and resided in around 25 US areas. Cohort assignment relied on participant-reported clinical history. Sequencing was carried out using PBMCs or T cells enriched from blood (not recorded which). The receptor's source is a woman in her thirties or forties who had been exposed to COVID-19.

In nucleotides, the CDR3 is TGTGCCAGCAGCGTAGCTCCGAGAGACACTGAAGCTTTCTTT. Translated, it gives CASSVAPRDTEAFF. The rearrangement uses TRBV9 and TRBJ1-1; the D is unclear. Trimming took off 0 bases at V and 3 bases at J, with 9 bases between the two ends. CDR1 and CDR2 from the germline V gene are SGDLS and YYNGEE. CDR3 length: 14 amino acids.